A single sample gave rise to the 19 T cell receptor beta chains below, sequenced in a study of response to subunit inactivated influenza vaccine (dated by TCRdb to 2016 to 2019). The receptor library was made with RT-PCR. The sequencing machine was an Illumina HiSeq 2500. The public sequencing data were trimmed at Q25 with fastp and processed into clonotypes with MiXCR by TCRdb, which kept only in-frame beta chains. Rows with a matching CDR3 protein are joined into one entry that keeps the most common DNA and genes. Here the sample has about 180,000 distinct CDR3 sequences; around 9% occur a single time. The ten largest account for approximately 11% of the sample. Material: non-naive T cells sorted from PBMCs, obtained on the day of vaccination. Reading the label with the study, this specimen's cell subset or site is: memory T cell fraction. The receptor set was obtained from a middle-aged man who received an inactivated influenza vaccine. Donor details come from another sample of the same person, matched by shared clones.

This clonotype was counted many times. CDR3 DNA: TGCAGTGCTAGGATACAAAGTGCGGGCGAGCAGTACTTC. This sequence encodes CSARIQSAGEQYF. This chain links TRBV20-1 with TRBJ2-7; possibly TRBD2 for D (5 bases). This CDR3 is 13 amino acids long. V was cut by 3 bases and J by 6 bases, with 15 bases left in between. Germline CDR1 is DFQATT and CDR2 is SNEGSKA (reference sequence).

This clonotype was observed at least ten times. This sequence joins TRBV7-2 and TRBJ2-3, with TRBD1 matching over 7 bases. The junction had 5 bases not matched to a gene; V was cut back by 5 bases and J by 0 bases. The length of the CDR3 is 15 residues. In germline, CDR1 is SGHTA, CDR2 FQGNSA. CDR3 amino acids: CASSRGTVSTDTQYF. In DNA, the CDR3 is TGTGCCAGCAGCAGAGGGACAGTGAGCACAGATACGCAGTATTTT. The variable domain in full, with the rest retrieved from reference TRBV7-2 and TRBJ2-3, is GAGVSQSPSNKVTEKGKDVELRCDPISGHTALYWYRQSLGQGLEFLIYFQGNSAPDKSGLPSDRFSAERTGGSVSTLTIQRTQQEDSAVYLCASSRGTVSTDTQYFGPGTRLTVL.

This clonotype was counted at least ten times. This sequence joins TRBV5-1 and TRBJ2-3; D uncertain. This CDR3 is built from 14 residues. Germline V gene sequence: CDR1 SGHRS, CDR2 YFSETQ. Deletions cut 0 bases from V and 2 bases from J, with 7 bases between. In DNA form, the CDR3 reads TGCGCCAGCAGCTTGGACCACTACACAGATACGCAGTATTTT. It codes for CASSLDHYTDTQYF.

The chain combines TRBV10-3 with TRBJ2-6; 8 bases match TRBD1. Losses at the gene ends were 8 bases for V and 1 base for J; bases not matched to a gene: 4. The CDR3 covers 15 residues. Per germline, CDR1 ENHRY and CDR2 SYGVKD. CDR3 amino acids: CAIADRGSGANVLTF. In nucleotides, the CDR3 is TGTGCCATCGCCGACAGGGGTTCTGGGGCCAACGTCCTGACTTTC.

This clonotype has ten or more counts. The chain carries TRBV18 and TRBJ2-5, with D tentatively TRBD2 (6 bases). The CDR3 length is 16 residues. The germline V gene encodes CDR1 KGHSH and CDR2 LQKENI. Between the trimmed V and J ends, which lost 3 bases and 5 bases, there was a span of 19 bases. The CDR3 sequence: CASSPLPAGSGETQYF. The CDR3 bases are TGTGCCAGCTCACCGCTCCCCGCGGGGTCCGGTGAGACCCAGTACTTC.

This clonotype was counted only a few times. This chain uses TRBV19 with TRBJ2-7, with TRBD1 matching 8 bases. Germline trimming cut 5 bases from V and 0 bases from J; bases unmatched to any gene: 6. There are 15 residues in the CDR3. Germline-derived CDR1 and CDR2 are LNHDA and SQIVND (reference sequence). The CDR3 bases are TGTGCCAGTAGTCTCAGGACAGGGAGCTCCTACGAGCAGTACTTC. It specifies CASSLRTGSSYEQYF.

This clonotype was counted ten times or more. The chain joins TRBV18 to TRBJ2-3; D gene unclear. Deletions cut 3 bases from V and 6 bases from J, with 10 bases between. Germline CDR1 KGHSH, CDR2 LQKENI. The CDR3 contains 13 residues. The CDR3 sequence: CASSPTPGDTQYF. The CDR3 region has the DNA TGTGCCAGCTCACCCACTCCCGGGGATACGCAGTATTTT.

This clonotype was recorded at least ten times. The chain is built from TRBV6-2 or TRBV6-3 and TRBJ2-7, with a possible D match to TRBD1 (5 bases). Trimming shortened V by 2 bases and J by 3 bases, and 8 bases separated the two germline ends. The CDR3 is 13 residues long. Germline CDR1 is MNHEY and CDR2 is SVGEGT. The DNA of the CDR3 is TGTGCCAGCAGTTACAGGGGAAACTACGAGCAGTACTTC. Protein sequence: CASSYRGNYEQYF.

This clonotype was seen a handful of times. The V and J genes are TRBV6-1 and TRBJ2-2, with TRBD1 as a possible D gene (6 bases). From germline, CDR1 is MNHNS and CDR2 SASEGT. The CDR3 totals 14 residues. V lost 6 bases and J lost 5, with 13 bases in between. Here the CDR3 DNA reads TGTGCCAGCAGGGGGAGAGGGGGAACCGGGGAGCTGTTTTTT. The encoded protein is CASRGRGGTGELFF.

This clonotype was found many times. This rearrangement joins TRBV29-1 to TRBJ2-3, with 9 nucleotides matching TRBD2. This CDR3 has 16 residues. V lost 0 bases to trimming and J lost 5 bases; unmatched junction nucleotides: 9. Germline V lookup: CDR1 SQVTM, CDR2 ANQGSEA. DNA of the CDR3: TGCAGCGTTGAAGATTTTAAGGAGACTAGCGGAGATACGCAGTATTTT. Its protein is CSVEDFKETSGDTQYF.

The chain employs TRBV6-5 and TRBJ2-3; D is ambiguous. Germline V gene sequence: CDR1 MNHEY, CDR2 SVGAGI. The CDR3 length is 14 residues. The ends were cut back, 0 bases at V and 2 bases at J, with 6 bases in the middle. The CDR3: CASSYSKATDTQYF. The CDR3 region has the DNA TGTGCCAGCAGTTACTCTAAAGCCACAGATACGCAGTATTTT.

This clonotype has only a few counts. The rearrangement links TRBV5-1 to TRBJ1-6; D unclear. Germline values: CDR1 SGHRS, CDR2 YFSETQ. The CDR3 contains 14 residues. Trimming removed 3 bases from V and 10 bases from J, with 14 bases in between. CDR3 residues: CASSYGRVESPLHF. CDR3 DNA sequence: TGCGCCAGCAGCTATGGAAGGGTGGAATCACCCCTCCACTTT.

The rearrangement links TRBV7-9 to TRBJ2-1, with a tentative D call TRBD2 (5 bases). Germline V gene lookup returns CDR1 SEHNR and CDR2 FQNEAQ (reference sequence). V shed 10 bases and J shed 9 bases, with 16 bases lying between them. CDR3 length: 12 amino acids. CDR3 coding DNA: TGTGCCAATGAGGGCCCGCCGAGTGAGCAGTTCTTC. As protein: CANEGPPSEQFF.

As for this clonotype: This sequence may be a read error, since a much larger clone differs from it by one base. The gene calls are TRBV20-1 and TRBJ2-7; possibly TRBD2 for D (6 bases). CDR1 is DFQATT, CDR2 SNEGSKA, per germline (reference sequence). The CDR3 runs to 13 residues. The CDR3 protein is CSPSGGEVDEQYF. The CDR3 DNA reads TGCAGTCCTAGTGGTGGGGAGGTCGACGAGCAGTACTTC.

This clonotype turned up a few times. The chain couples TRBV6-1 to TRBJ2-5; TRBD1 is a possible D gene (6 bases). Germline CDR1 reads MNHNS; CDR2 reads SASEGT. V was clipped by 3 bases and J by 4 bases, with 15 bases between them. CDR3 length: 15 residues. The CDR3 protein is CASSDPRGIVETQYF. The CDR3 DNA reads as TGTGCCAGCAGTGACCCCAGGGGAATCGTAGAGACCCAGTACTTC.

Here the CDR3 reads CASSLDRGADTQYF. The CDR3 region has the DNA TGCGCCAGCAGCCTTGACAGAGGGGCAGATACGCAGTATTTT. V is TRBV5-1 and J is TRBJ2-3, with D tentatively TRBD1 or TRBD2 (5 bases each). The germline V gene encodes CDR1 SGHRS and CDR2 YFSETQ. The V and J ends lost 4 bases and 4 bases respectively, with 13 bases between them. The CDR3 is 14 residues long.

This clonotype was recorded many times. The chain has TRBV7-2 and TRBJ1-1, with TRBD1 as a possible D gene (5 bases). Germline V CDR1 and CDR2: SGHTA, FQGNSA. V was clipped by 1 base and J by 8 bases, with 11 bases between them. This CDR3 region has 13 residues. This CDR3 is CASSLDRGREAFF. Written as DNA, the CDR3 is TGTGCCAGCAGCTTAGACCGGGGCCGGGAAGCTTTCTTT.

This clonotype has only a few counts. The genes are TRBV4-2 and TRBJ2-1; 7 nucleotides line up with TRBD2. V shed 0 bases, J shed 1 base, and the junction held 3 bases outside the gene matches. Germline V gene lookup returns CDR1 LGHNA and CDR2 YNFKEQ. This CDR3 is 16 amino acids long. The CDR3 here is CASSQDGGGSYNEQFF. The CDR3 DNA follows: TGTGCCAGCAGCCAAGATGGGGGGGGGTCCTACAATGAGCAGTTCTTC.

This clonotype was detected a few times. The chain couples TRBV12-3 or TRBV12-4 to TRBJ2-1; TRBD2 agrees at 9 bases. V lost 3 bases, J lost 4 bases, and 10 bases stayed unmatched. The CDR3 totals 17 residues. DNA of the CDR3: TGTGCCAGCAGTTTTTTCCTGGCGGGAGGGCCGTACAATGAGCAGTTCTTC. As protein: CASSFFLAGGPYNEQFF.